This T cell receptor beta chain was observed in a study of blood T cells in healthy people across ages (dated by TCRdb to the mid-2010s). As for the study more broadly: In model experiments, roughly one uniquely barcoded TCR beta cDNA molecule per two T cells was captured by template switching. Age-related changes in TCR beta repertoire diversity were measured in the study by deep sequencing normalized with unique cDNA molecular identifiers. The study analyzed two additional independent replicas of 1 million unique cDNA reads from the same blood draw for two donors, one aged 18 to 30 and one aged 80 or older. Donors were grouped into four age groups: young (average approximately 15 years), middle-aged (about 40), aged (62) and long-lived (just over 80).

CDR1 LNHNV and CDR2 YYDKDF were looked up in the germline V gene (reference sequence). Trimming at the junction amounts to 0 bases on V and 5 bases on J, and the germline ends lie 13 bases apart. Counted from cysteine to phenylalanine, this CDR3 has 15 amino acids. This entry keeps only the CDR3 DNA: 45 bases, framed from base 1. About this clonotype itself: No cognate antigen has been identified for it. Qualities for individual bases were not recorded, and no much larger clone is one base off.

The library came from 5' RACE. This sample was sequenced with an Illumina HiSeq 2500. A second roughly 6 to 12 cycle PCR used a sample-barcoded 5' primer and a J-beta primer mix. Each TCR beta cDNA molecule received a unique molecular identifier from a template-switch 5' adaptor carrying 12 random nucleotides. At least 2.5 million CDR3-containing paired-end reads were obtained from each sample. The Mint cDNA synthesis kit, primed by a TRBC-specific oligonucleotide, was used to synthesize first-strand cDNA from all RNA. After uracil-DNA glycosylase treatment, a first 18-cycle PCR used universal primers M1SS and BC2_uni_R on all cDNA. The published analysis was carried out like this. For normalization, 1 million high-quality reads, each with a distinct molecular identifier, were randomly selected from each sample. Reads sharing molecular identifiers were discarded rather than binned into consensus sequences. MiTCR, with a Q25 quality threshold and the strictest error-elimination algorithm, was used for CDR3 identification, clonotype clustering and error correction. A nonparametric unseen species model with Euler transformation was used to estimate lower-bound total TCR beta diversity. The raw public reads went through TCRdb reprocessing: fastp at Q25, MiXCR clone calling, in-frame beta chains kept. CDR3 protein sequences are deduplicated, and each keeps its most common genes and DNA. TCRdb's processing, not the authors', yielded these V and J calls. For this sample the table gives about 780,000 distinct CDR3 sequences, of which under 30% were detected only once. Clones ranked in the top ten supply around 3% of the sample.

The approximately 41 donors, aged roughly 6 to 100 years, were systemically healthy Caucasian individuals from Russia. Each donor gave 8 to 10 milliliters of peripheral blood, collected into EDTA-treated Vacutainer tubes. Ficoll-Paque density-gradient centrifugation was used to isolate PBMCs, with at least 7 million per sample. Total RNA, at least 5 micrograms per sample, was extracted from PBMCs with Trizol reagent. The percentages of naive CD45RAhigh/CD27high T cells were determined by flow cytometry on a PBMC aliquot from every donor. General findings and caveats noted by the study authors: Because profiling used bulk unsorted PBMCs, naive and antigen-experienced compartments could not be compared conclusively. Compared with the aged group, the long-lived group had more naive CD4+ T cells, fewer expanded clones and increased TCR diversity, suggesting age selection. As age increased, observed TCR beta diversity per million T cells dropped in a roughly linear way, and a significant reduction was already evident by age 40. A strong correlation was found between observed TCR beta diversity and the percentage of naive T cells measured by flow cytometry. Estimates of total diversity based on one million sequenced T cells were regarded as lower bounds and as underestimates. Because the CMV infection status of the donors was unknown, age-related changes in expanded clonotypes may potentially have been confounded.

This sample was also put to use in a study of T cells of mothers and their children. The second paper further reports: Nine systemically healthy Caucasian individuals served as donors, namely three mothers together with their six children. cDNA synthesis used all of the extracted RNA, with approximately 1.6 ug of RNA in each 15 ul reaction. In the second PCR, the M1S primer introduced both the sample barcodes and 2-4 random nucleotides. Over 8 million TCR beta CDR3 reads were obtained for each mother, and approximately 2.9 million reads were obtained for each child. In both related and unrelated pairs, thymic selection shapes the output of TCR recombination in a similar way, with inherited differences having only a minor effect. Related mother-child pairs always showed normalized repertoire overlap that was slightly higher than in unrelated mother-child pairs, though the difference was never significant. No persistent microchimeric T cell clones were detected, at a sensitivity of approximately 110 clones per million clonotypes. To look for features that set related mother-child pairs apart from unrelated individuals, the researchers ran deep NGS to compare the TCR beta repertoires of mothers and children. The mean age was roughly 36 +/- 4 years for the mothers and roughly 11 +/- 4 years for the children. After adapter ligation was performed with NEBNext reagents, the libraries were sequenced on an Illumina HiSeq 2000 with 100+100 nt paired-end reads. To prevent cross-contamination, the mother and child libraries were prepared one month apart and sequenced in separate runs. For each donor, somewhere between about 500,000 and 2,000,000 distinct TCR beta clonotypes were identified. Naive TCR beta clonotypes were estimated from low-frequency clonotypes matched to each donor's FACS-determined naive share, without sorting.

The V and J genes are TRBV15 and TRBJ2-5, with TRBD2 tentatively as D gene (6 bases match). Sequences were obtained from blood. The clonotype originates from a boy aged 5 to 17 in good health. The base sequence is TGTGCCACCAGCAGAGATCACGGGGGTGGGGAGACCCAGTACTTC. The encoded protein is CATSRDHGGGETQYF.